Presented here are 30 T cell receptor beta chains from one specimen sequenced in a study of tumor-infiltrating lymphocytes in localized non-small cell lung cancer (dated by TCRdb to 2020 to 2022). The library was generated by the immunoSEQ multiplex PCR assay. TCRdb limited this immuneACCESS table to in-frame rearrangements with V and J called. A share of clones is missing; checked studies link under half to unresolved V genes, and the rest is unexplained. The sample profile shows 9,500 or so clones; about three quarters of them were found once. The top ten clones comprise under 20% of the sample. Sequencing was carried out using uninvolved lung tissue not adjacent to the tumor. All receptors come from a human donor with non-small cell lung cancer.

V gene TRBV30 combines with J gene TRBJ1-5, with 7 bases matching TRBD1. The V gene end was trimmed by 0 bases and the J gene end by 4 bases; junction bases not matched to a gene: 0. This CDR3 has 13 amino acids. Germline CDR1 GTSNPN, CDR2 SVGIG (reference sequence). The CDR3 region is CAWSVQGNQPQHF. CDR3 nucleotides: TGTGCCTGGAGTGTACAGGGGAATCAGCCCCAGCATTTT.

This clone was detected only a few times. This chain uses TRBV30 with TRBJ1-2, with 7 bases identical to TRBD1. V lost 3 bases to trimming and J lost 4 bases; unmatched junction nucleotides: 8. The germline V gene encodes CDR1 GTSNPN and CDR2 SVGIG (reference sequence). This CDR3 has 14 amino acids. The CDR3 DNA reads TGTGCCTGGAGAGAGGGACAGTCTCTCTATGGCTACACCTTC. Its translation: CAWREGQSLYGYTF.

This sequence joins TRBV7-2 and TRBJ2-5; unclear D gene. This CDR3 is built from 13 residues. Between the trimmed V and J ends, which lost 2 bases and 1 base, there was a span of 5 bases. From germline, CDR1 is SGHTA and CDR2 FQGNSA. CDR3 DNA: TGTGCCAGCAGCTTAATCCCCCAAGAGACCCAGTACTTC. It encodes CASSLIPQETQYF. The whole variable domain, remainder taken from reference TRBV7-2 and TRBJ2-5, is GAGVSQSPSNKVTEKGKDVELRCDPISGHTALYWYRQSLGQGLEFLIYFQGNSAPDKSGLPSDRFSAERTGGSVSTLTIQRTQQEDSAVYLCASSLIPQETQYFGPGTRLLVL.

V usage is TRBV4-3 and J usage is TRBJ1-2; possible D gene TRBD1, 5 bases. Between the trimmed V and J ends, which lost 4 bases and 0 bases, there was a span of 15 bases. Germline CDR1 LGHNA, CDR2 YSLEER. The CDR3 has 16 residues. The CDR3 bases are TGCGCCAGCAGCCTAGGGGCGGGATCTGCTAACTATGGCTACACCTTC. Protein sequence: CASSLGAGSANYGYTF.

CDR3 DNA sequence: TGTGCCAGCAGTTACTCGAGATTGGATGGCACTGAAGCTTTCTTT. It specifies CASSYSRLDGTEAFF. The V gene is TRBV6-6, the J gene TRBJ1-1; D not certain. Germline lookup yields CDR1 MNHNY and CDR2 SVGAGI (reference sequence). The CDR3 has 15 residues. Deletions cut 0 bases from V and 4 bases from J, with 12 bases between.

The gene calls are TRBV7-8 and TRBJ2-5; D call uncertain. Trimming shortened V by 5 bases and J by 5 bases, and 12 bases separated the two germline ends. Germline V CDR1 and CDR2: SGHVS, FQNEAQ. This CDR3 is 13 amino acids long. The CDR3 DNA reads as TGTGCCAGCAGCCCCCGGACCCAGGAGACCCAGTACTTC. Amino acids: CASSPRTQETQYF.

For the CDR3, the DNA is TGTGCCAGCAGTTCCCCTTATAAATACAATGAGCAGTTCTTC. This codes for CASSSPYKYNEQFF. V is TRBV25-1 and J is TRBJ2-1; D gene unclear. Germline-derived CDR1 and CDR2 are MGHDK and SYGVNS. The V and J ends lost 5 bases and 4 bases respectively, with 12 bases between them. The CDR3 length is 14 residues.

The sample holds a few counts of this clone. This chain connects TRBV7-9 to TRBJ2-3; the match to TRBD2 covers 14 bases. J gave up 1 base and V 5 bases, and 2 bases lay outside the gene matches. Germline CDR1 is SEHNR and CDR2 is FQNEAQ (reference sequence). This CDR3 has 16 amino acids. CDR3 coding DNA: TGTGCCAGCAGCACGGGACTAGCGGGAGGCACAGATACGCAGTATTTT. This sequence encodes CASSTGLAGGTDTQYF.

The genes are TRBV6-5 and TRBJ2-7; 10 bases match TRBD2. The CDR3 sequence is 15 residues long. Germline V CDR1 and CDR2: MNHEY, SVGAGI. J gave up 7 bases and V 5 bases, and 11 bases lay outside the gene matches. CDR3 DNA sequence: TGTGCCAGCAGTCTTCTAGCGGGGGCCGGGCGGGAGCAGTACTTC. Translated: CASSLLAGAGREQYF.

For the CDR3, the DNA is TGTGCCTGGAGTAGGCGGGGGGAGCAGTACTTC. Translation gives CAWSRRGEQYF. This chain uses TRBV30 with TRBJ2-7; 7 bases are a match to TRBD2. The junction had 2 bases not matched to a gene; V was cut back by 2 bases and J by 7 bases. Germline-derived CDR1 and CDR2 are GTSNPN and SVGIG (reference sequence). The CDR3 totals 11 residues.

The CDR3 nucleotides read TGTGCCAGCAGCGCAACTGGGGACAGGTATCCCACTGAAGCTTTCTTT. This gives the protein CASSATGDRYPTEAFF. This chain uses TRBV9 with TRBJ1-1; 8 bases match TRBD1. Germline V lookup: CDR1 SGDLS, CDR2 YYNGEE. This CDR3 has 16 residues. Germline trimming cut 3 bases from V and 4 bases from J; bases unmatched to any gene: 11.

The V and J genes are TRBV27 and TRBJ2-4; 7 positions match TRBD1. Trimming at V came to 3 bases and at J to 4 bases, leaving 6 bases not matched to a gene. Looked up from germline, CDR1 is MNHEY and CDR2 is SMNVEV (reference sequence). This CDR3 has 15 amino acids. CDR3 DNA sequence: TGTGCCAGCAGTTTTGACGGGACAGAAAAAAACATTCAGTACTTC. It encodes CASSFDGTEKNIQYF.

This chain connects TRBV2 to TRBJ1-2, with 7 bases that match TRBD1. Germline CDR1 and CDR2: SNHLY and FYNNEI. CDR3 length: 15 residues. The V segment lost 3 bases and the J segment 4 bases; nucleotides outside the gene matches: 8. The CDR3 nucleotides read TGTGCCAGCAGTGACTCCGAACAGGGGAGCTATGGCTACACCTTC. Residues: CASSDSEQGSYGYTF.

The CDR3 protein is CASSSRGHGELFF. The CDR3 region has the DNA TGTGCCAGCAGTTCTAGGGGGCACGGGGAGCTGTTTTTT. The chain couples TRBV6-5 to TRBJ2-2, with 7 bases lining up with TRBD1. Germline values: CDR1 MNHEY, CDR2 SVGAGI. CDR3 length: 13 residues. J gave up 7 bases and V 4 bases, and 3 bases lay outside the gene matches.

This chain joins TRBV5-1 and TRBJ2-2; D is perhaps TRBD1 or TRBD2 (6 bases each). Trimming removed 1 base from V and 6 bases from J, with 22 bases in between. The germline gives CDR1 SGHRS, CDR2 YFSETQ. The CDR3 extends over 18 amino acids. CDR3 protein: CASSLSGLGGGLAGELFF. CDR3 nucleotides: TGCGCCAGCAGCTTGAGCGGATTGGGGGGCGGATTGGCCGGGGAGCTGTTTTTT.

This chain connects TRBV28 to TRBJ2-6; 10 bases align to TRBD1. Unmatched junction bases numbered 10, after V lost 7 bases and J lost 4 bases. The CDR3 spans 17 residues. CDR1 is MDHEN, CDR2 SYDVKM, per germline. CDR3: CASKRRDRGFGANVLTF. The CDR3 DNA reads as TGTGCCAGCAAACGCCGGGACAGGGGATTCGGGGCCAACGTCCTGACTTTC.

This chain connects TRBV6-5 to TRBJ1-2, with 7 nucleotides matching TRBD1. CDR1 MNHEY and CDR2 SVGAGI come from the germline V gene. The CDR3 totals 13 residues. Trimming cost V 3 bases and J 8 bases; bases outside gene matches: 6. CDR3 residues: CASSYRQGGGYTF. CDR3 coding DNA: TGTGCCAGCAGTTATAGACAGGGCGGAGGCTACACCTTC.

The J gene is TRBJ2-1, the V gene TRBV29-1; 9 bases match TRBD1. The J segment lost 2 bases and the V segment lost 2 bases, leaving 10 bases of the junction unmatched. Germline V lookup: CDR1 SQVTM, CDR2 ANQGSEA. The CDR3 extends over 17 amino acids. CDR3 nucleotides: TGCAGCGTTGAACCCGGACAGGGGCCCAACCCCTACAATGAGCAGTTCTTC. Amino acid sequence: CSVEPGQGPNPYNEQFF.

The rearrangement joins TRBV29-1 to TRBJ2-5, with D possibly being TRBD2 (5 bases). Germline V gene sequence: CDR1 SQVTM, CDR2 ANQGSEA. Trimming shortened V by 7 bases and J by 4 bases, and 16 bases separated the two germline ends. This CDR3 is built from 13 residues. The CDR3 loop reads CSGGHSAGETQYF. The DNA of the CDR3 is TGCAGCGGAGGCCATTCGGCGGGAGAGACCCAGTACTTC.

This clone was picked up a small number of times. The CDR3 loop is CASSIPDRGNNQPQHF. The CDR3 DNA reads TGTGCCAGCAGTATTCCAGACAGGGGCAACAATCAGCCCCAGCATTTT. The chain uses TRBV11-2 and TRBJ1-5, with 8 nucleotides matching TRBD1. The CDR3 sequence is 16 residues long. V was clipped by 6 bases and J by 3 bases; unmatched bases: 10. The germline gives CDR1 SGHAT, CDR2 FQNNGV. The entire variable domain, with the rest obtained from reference TRBV11-2 and TRBJ1-5, is as follows: EAGVAQSPRYKIIEKRQSVAFWCNPISGHATLYWYQQILGQGPKLLIQFQNNGVVDDSQLPKDRFSAERLKGVDSTLKIQPAKLEDSAVYLCASSIPDRGNNQPQHFGDGTRLSIL.

This clone came up a few times. V usage is TRBV4-2 and J usage is TRBJ2-7, with 7 nucleotides matching TRBD2. Unmatched junction bases numbered 3, after V lost 1 base and J lost 0 bases. Germline V gene lookup returns CDR1 LGHNA and CDR2 YNFKEQ. The CDR3 length is 15 residues. CDR3 in amino acids: CASSQGEGSSYEQYF. In DNA, the CDR3 is TGTGCCAGCAGCCAAGGGGAGGGGAGCTCCTACGAGCAGTACTTC.

The chain recombines TRBV6-5 with TRBJ1-3; D perhaps matches TRBD1 (6 bases). Trimming took off 2 bases at V and 3 bases at J, with 11 bases between the two ends. The CDR3 totals 15 residues. Germline loops: CDR1 MNHEY, CDR2 SVGAGI. CDR3 bases: TGTGCCAGCAGTTACACACAGGGTTATGGAAACACCATATATTTT. It translates to CASSYTQGYGNTIYF.

V usage is TRBV4-3 and J usage is TRBJ1-5; the D is unclear. CDR3 size: 15 residues. The germline CDR1 and CDR2 sequences are LGHNA and YSLEER. V shed 0 bases and J shed 3 bases, with 9 bases lying between them. The CDR3 region is CASSQDTGLNQPQHF. Here the CDR3 DNA reads TGCGCCAGCAGCCAAGATACTGGACTCAATCAGCCCCAGCATTTT.

This clone was picked up a small number of times. The V call is TRBV14, the J call TRBJ2-2; possible D gene TRBD1, 5 bases. The germline V gene encodes CDR1 SGHDN and CDR2 FVKESK. CDR3 size: 15 residues. The V end lost 0 bases, the J end lost 6 bases, and 11 bases lay between the germline ends. CDR3 coding DNA: TGTGCCAGCAGCCAAGATTTAGTCAGGGCCGGGGAGCTGTTTTTT. This gives the protein CASSQDLVRAGELFF.

This rearrangement joins TRBV28 to TRBJ1-2, with D maybe TRBD1 (5 bases). V dropped 7 bases and J dropped 7 bases, with 13 bases sitting between them. Germline V gives CDR1 MDHEN, CDR2 SYDVKM. The CDR3 runs to 12 residues. The CDR3 DNA follows: TGTGCCAGCAACCTCGGGGGTGGTGGCTACACCTTC. Residues: CASNLGGGGYTF.

The rearrangement uses TRBV9 and TRBJ1-1, with D uncertain. The CDR3 contains 13 residues. V lost 2 bases to trimming and J lost 2 bases, with 7 bases between them. The germline gives CDR1 SGDLS, CDR2 YYNGEE. The CDR3: CASSVAPNTEAFF. For the CDR3, the DNA is TGTGCCAGCAGCGTGGCCCCTAACACTGAAGCTTTCTTT. Full variable domain (missing parts from reference TRBV9 and TRBJ1-1): DSGVTQTPKHLITATGQRVTLRCSPRSGDLSVYWYQQSLDQGLQFLIQYYNGEERAKGNILERFSAQQFPDLHSELNLSSLELGDSALYFCASSVAPNTEAFFGQGTRLTVV.

The chain carries TRBV5-4 and TRBJ2-1; the match to TRBD2 covers 10 bases. With 4 bases clipped from V and 10 bases from J, the junction kept 2 bases outside the gene matches. Germline lookup yields CDR1 SGHNT and CDR2 YYREEE (reference sequence). This CDR3 spans 12 amino acids. The CDR3 loop is CASSGLAVEQFF. CDR3 nucleotides: TGTGCCAGCAGCGGACTAGCGGTCGAGCAGTTCTTC.

The J gene is TRBJ1-4, the V gene TRBV30, with D maybe TRBD1 (5 bases). Trimming shortened V by 1 base and J by 8 bases, and 8 bases separated the two germline ends. The germline V gene has CDR1 GTSNPN and CDR2 SVGIG (reference sequence). The length of the CDR3 is 12 residues. CDR3 protein: CAWSANREKLFF. As DNA, the CDR3 is TGTGCCTGGAGTGCCAACAGGGAAAAACTGTTTTTT.

V usage is TRBV6-5 and J usage is TRBJ2-5, with D possibly being TRBD2 (6 bases). This CDR3 contains 13 residues. In germline, CDR1 is MNHEY, CDR2 SVGAGI. With 7 bases removed from V and 5 bases from J, the gap between germline ends came to 14 bases. The CDR3 nucleotides read TGTGCCAGCAAGACACTGGCGGGGGAGACCCAGTACTTC. Its translation: CASKTLAGETQYF.

This clone has a handful of counts. The chain combines TRBV6-5 with TRBJ1-5; 9 bases fit TRBD1. Per germline, CDR1 MNHEY and CDR2 SVGAGI. The CDR3 is 14 residues long. The junction had 3 bases not matched to a gene; V was cut back by 5 bases and J by 4 bases. The CDR3 is CASSKTGGNQPQHF. CDR3 nucleotide sequence: TGTGCCAGCAGTAAGACAGGGGGAAATCAGCCCCAGCATTTT.